This T cell receptor beta chain was identified in a study of regulatory T cells in long-lasting Graves disease. General observations from the study: Lower TCR diversity was seen in persistent Graves' patients than in newly diagnosed ones.

Arm-PCR of CDR3 regions and iRepertoire HTBI primers were the basis on which TCR beta libraries were built. TCRdb re-called the multiplex PCR reads with MiXCR, one entry per CDR3 protein. The table shows approximately 480,000 distinct CDR3 sequences, with 15% to 20% occurring only once. Time point: newly diagnosed GD, antithyroid drugs for less than 3 months. PBMC RNA was the source of the TCR library. This CDR3 comprises 13 residues. V shed 10 bases, J shed 2 bases, and the junction held 5 bases outside the gene matches. CDR1 is MDHEN, CDR2 SYDVKM, per germline. The sample holds many counts of this clonotype. Its antigen is currently unknown. The same sample was also used in a study of T cells in Graves' hyperthyroidism and ophthalmopathy.

The source is a man aged 35 to 55 with Graves disease. Sample: peripheral blood mononuclear cells (PBMCs), taken at new diagnosis, from a patient treated with antithyroid drugs. The V gene is TRBV28, the J gene TRBJ2-3; 8 bases match TRBD1. CDR3 region: CANWDRTTDTQYF. CDR3 DNA: TGTGCCAATTGGGACAGGACCACAGATACGCAGTATTTT.